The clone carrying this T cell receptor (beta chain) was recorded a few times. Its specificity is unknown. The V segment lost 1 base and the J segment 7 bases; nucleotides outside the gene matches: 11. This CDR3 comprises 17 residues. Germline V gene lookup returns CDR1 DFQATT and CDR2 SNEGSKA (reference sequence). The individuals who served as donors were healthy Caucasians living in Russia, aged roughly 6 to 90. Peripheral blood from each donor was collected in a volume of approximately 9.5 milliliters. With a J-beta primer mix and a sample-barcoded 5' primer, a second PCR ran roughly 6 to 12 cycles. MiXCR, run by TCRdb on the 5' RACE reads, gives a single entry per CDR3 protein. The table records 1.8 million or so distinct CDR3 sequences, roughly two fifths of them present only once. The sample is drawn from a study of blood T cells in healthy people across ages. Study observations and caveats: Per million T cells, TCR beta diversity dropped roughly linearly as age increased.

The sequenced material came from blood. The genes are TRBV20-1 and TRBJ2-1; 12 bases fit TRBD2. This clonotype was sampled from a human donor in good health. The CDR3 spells CSARGLAGGPVGNEQFF. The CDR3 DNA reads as TGCAGTGCTAGAGGGCTAGCGGGGGGGCCAGTAGGGAATGAGCAGTTCTTC.